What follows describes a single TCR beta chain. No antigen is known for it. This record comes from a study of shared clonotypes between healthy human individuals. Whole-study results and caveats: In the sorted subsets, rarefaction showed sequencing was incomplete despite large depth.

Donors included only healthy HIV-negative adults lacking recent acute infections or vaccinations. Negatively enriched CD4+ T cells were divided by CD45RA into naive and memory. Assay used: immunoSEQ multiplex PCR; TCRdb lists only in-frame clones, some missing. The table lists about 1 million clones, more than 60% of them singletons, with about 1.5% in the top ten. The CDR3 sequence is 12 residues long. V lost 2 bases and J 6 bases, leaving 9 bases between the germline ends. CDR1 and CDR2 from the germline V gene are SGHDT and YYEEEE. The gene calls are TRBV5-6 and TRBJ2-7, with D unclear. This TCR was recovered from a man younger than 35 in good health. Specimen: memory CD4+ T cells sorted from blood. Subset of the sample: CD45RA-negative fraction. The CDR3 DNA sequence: TGTGCCAGCAGCTTAGCCAGGCTCGAGCAGTACTTC. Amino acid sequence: CASSLARLEQYF.